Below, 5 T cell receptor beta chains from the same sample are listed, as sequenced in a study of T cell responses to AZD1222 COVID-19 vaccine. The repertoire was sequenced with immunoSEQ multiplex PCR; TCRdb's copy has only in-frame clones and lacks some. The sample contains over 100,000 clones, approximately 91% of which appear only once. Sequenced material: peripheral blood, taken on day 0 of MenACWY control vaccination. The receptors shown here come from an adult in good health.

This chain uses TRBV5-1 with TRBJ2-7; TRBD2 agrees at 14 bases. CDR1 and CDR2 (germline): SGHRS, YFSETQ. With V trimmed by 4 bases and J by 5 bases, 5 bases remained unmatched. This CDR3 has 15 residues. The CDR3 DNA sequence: TGCGCCAGCAGCCAGGGACTAGCGGGGGTGGACGAGCAGTACTTC. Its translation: CASSQGLAGVDEQYF.

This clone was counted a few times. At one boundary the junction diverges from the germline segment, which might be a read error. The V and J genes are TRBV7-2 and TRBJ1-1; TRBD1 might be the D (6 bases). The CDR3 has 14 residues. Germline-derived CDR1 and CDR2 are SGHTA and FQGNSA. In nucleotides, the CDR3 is TGTGCCAGCACCTTAGGACAGATGAACACTGAAGCTTTCTTT. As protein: CASTLGQMNTEAFF.

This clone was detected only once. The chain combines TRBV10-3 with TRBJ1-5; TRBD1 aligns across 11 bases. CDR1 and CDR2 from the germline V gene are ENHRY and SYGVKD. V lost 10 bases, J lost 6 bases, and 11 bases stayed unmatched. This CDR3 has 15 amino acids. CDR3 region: CATSPGTGGLQPQHF. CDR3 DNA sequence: TGTGCCACCTCCCCCGGGACAGGGGGTCTTCAGCCCCAGCATTTT.

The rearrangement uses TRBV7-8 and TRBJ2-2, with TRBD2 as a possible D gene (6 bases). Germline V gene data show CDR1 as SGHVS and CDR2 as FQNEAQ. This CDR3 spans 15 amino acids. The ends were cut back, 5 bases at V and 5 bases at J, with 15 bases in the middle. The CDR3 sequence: CASSVRDWGTGELFF. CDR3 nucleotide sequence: TGTGCCAGCAGCGTCCGGGACTGGGGAACCGGGGAGCTGTTTTTT.

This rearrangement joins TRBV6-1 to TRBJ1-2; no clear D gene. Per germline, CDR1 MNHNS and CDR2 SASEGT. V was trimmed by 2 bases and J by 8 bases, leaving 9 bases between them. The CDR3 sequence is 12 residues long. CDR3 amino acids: CASSERIWGYTF. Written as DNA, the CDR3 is TGTGCCAGCAGTGAACGGATCTGGGGCTACACCTTC.